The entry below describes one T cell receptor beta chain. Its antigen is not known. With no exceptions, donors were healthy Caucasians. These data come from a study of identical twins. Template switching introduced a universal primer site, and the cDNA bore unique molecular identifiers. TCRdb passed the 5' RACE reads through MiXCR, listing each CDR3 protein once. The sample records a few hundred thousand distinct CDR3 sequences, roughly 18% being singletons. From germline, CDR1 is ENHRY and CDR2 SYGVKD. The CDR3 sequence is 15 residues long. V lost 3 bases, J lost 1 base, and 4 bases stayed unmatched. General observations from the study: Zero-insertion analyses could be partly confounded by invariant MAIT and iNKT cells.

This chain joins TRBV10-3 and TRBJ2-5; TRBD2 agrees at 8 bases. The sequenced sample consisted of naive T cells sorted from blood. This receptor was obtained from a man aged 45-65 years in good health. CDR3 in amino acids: CAISDAGGPQETQYF. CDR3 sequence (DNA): TGTGCCATCAGTGACGCGGGGGGCCCCCAAGAGACCCAGTACTTC.